This T cell receptor (beta chain) was sequenced during a study of blood T cells in healthy people across ages. Notes on the study in general: Reliance upon unsorted PBMCs precluded definitive naive versus antigen-experienced comparison. Diversity estimates drawn from one million T cells were deemed underestimates. Versus aged donors, long-lived donors had higher diversity and more naive CD4+ cells.

This clonotype has a handful of counts. What it binds is not known. A sample-barcoded 5' primer and a J-beta primer mix were used in a second PCR of about 7 to 12 cycles. Via MiXCR, TCRdb re-called the 5' RACE reads, giving one row per CDR3 protein. The sample contains 1.2 million to 1.5 million distinct CDR3 sequences, 55% to 75% of which appear only once. The sequence was collected from a man younger than 35 in good health. The sample taken for sequencing was blood.

The CDR3 reads CAIATGNSPLHF. The CDR3 DNA follows: TGTGCCATCGCGACAGGGAATTCACCCCTCCACTTT. V and J are TRBV10-3 and TRBJ1-6, with 7 nucleotides matching TRBD1. V lost 8 bases to trimming and J lost 7 bases; unmatched junction nucleotides: 2. Germline V CDR1 and CDR2: ENHRY, SYGVKD. This CDR3 region has 12 residues.